The clone carrying this T cell receptor beta chain was observed at least ten times. The antigen remains unidentified. This sample stems from a study of T cells in Graves' hyperthyroidism and ophthalmopathy. As for the study in general: Peripheral blood was obtained at initial diagnosis, preceding any treatment.

RNA transcripts gave rise to amplified TCR beta CDR3 regions. TCR CDR3 regions were first amplified by RT-PCR with HTBI primers. Via MiXCR, TCRdb re-called the multiplex PCR reads, giving one row per CDR3 protein. The top ten clones hold approximately 30% of a sample with some 490,000 distinct CDR3 sequences, roughly a sixth of them seen once. V shed 9 bases, J shed 4 bases, and the junction held 10 bases outside the gene matches. Germline V gene sequence: CDR1 MDHEN, CDR2 SYDVKM. This CDR3 has 14 residues. Broader study findings: Ophthalmopathy was distinguished from stable hyperthyroidism by 13 V-J signatures.

Criteria for exclusion of patients were uncontrolled infection, other autoimmune disease, pregnancy or lactation. V and J are TRBV28 and TRBJ2-7, with TRBD1 matching over 9 bases. What was sequenced was blood. The receptor was derived from a woman aged 25 to 39 with Graves' ophthalmopathy. The CDR3 DNA sequence: TGTGCCAGTATCCGGGACAGGGCCGCTTACGAGCAGTACTTC. Translation gives CASIRDRAAYEQYF. Looking up the rest from reference TRBV28 and TRBJ2-7 gives the full variable domain: DVKVTQSSRYLVKRTGEKVFLECVQDMDHENMFWYRQDPGLGLRLIYFSYDVKMKEKGDIPEGYSVSREKKERFSLILESASTNQTSMYLCASIRDRAAYEQYFGPGTRLTVT.